This T cell receptor (beta chain) emerged from a study of T cells after yellow fever vaccination. The CDR3 covers 16 residues. The V gene end was trimmed by 0 bases and the J gene end by 4 bases; junction bases not matched to a gene: 6. Germline V gives CDR1 MGHRA, CDR2 YSYEKL. This clonotype has ten or more counts. TCRdb processed the 5' RACE reads anew with MiXCR; each CDR3 protein has one entry. The sample contains over 150,000 distinct CDR3 sequences, approximately 6% of which appear only once. The sequence was collected from a man between 18 and 29 years old who received the YFV17D yellow fever vaccine. The genes are TRBV4-1 and TRBJ2-5, with 9 bases identical to TRBD2. The material was CD4+ T cells sorted from PBMCs, obtained on the day of the first yellow fever vaccination. CDR3 protein: CASSQDFGSGGETQYF. CDR3 coding DNA: TGCGCCAGCAGCCAAGATTTTGGTAGCGGGGGAGAGACCCAGTACTTC.